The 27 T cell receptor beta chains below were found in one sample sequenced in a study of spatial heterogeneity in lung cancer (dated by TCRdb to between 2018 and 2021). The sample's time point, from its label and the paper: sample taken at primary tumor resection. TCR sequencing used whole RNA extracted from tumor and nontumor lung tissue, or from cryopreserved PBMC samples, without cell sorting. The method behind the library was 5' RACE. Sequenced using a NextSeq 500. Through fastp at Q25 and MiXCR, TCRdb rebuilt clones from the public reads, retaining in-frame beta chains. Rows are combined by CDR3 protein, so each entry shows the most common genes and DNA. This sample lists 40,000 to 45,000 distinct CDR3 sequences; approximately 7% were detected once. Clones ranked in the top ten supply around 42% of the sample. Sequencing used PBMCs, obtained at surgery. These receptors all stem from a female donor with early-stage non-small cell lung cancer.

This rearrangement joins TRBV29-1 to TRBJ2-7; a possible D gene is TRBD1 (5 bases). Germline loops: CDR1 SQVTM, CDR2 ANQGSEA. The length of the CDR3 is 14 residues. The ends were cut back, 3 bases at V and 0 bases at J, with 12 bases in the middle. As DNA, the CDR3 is TGCAGCGTTGACAGGCTGCAGGGCTCCTACGAGCAGTACTTC. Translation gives CSVDRLQGSYEQYF.

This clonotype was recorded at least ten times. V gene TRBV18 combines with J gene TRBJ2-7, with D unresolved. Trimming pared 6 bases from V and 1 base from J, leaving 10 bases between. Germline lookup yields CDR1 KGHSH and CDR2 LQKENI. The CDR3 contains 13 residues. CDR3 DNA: TGTGCCAGCTCCCCCGACTTTTCCTACGAGCAGTACTTC. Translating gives CASSPDFSYEQYF. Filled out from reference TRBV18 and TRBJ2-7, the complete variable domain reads NAGVMQNPRHLVRRRGQEARLRCSPMKGHSHVYWYRQLPEEGLKFMVYLQKENIIDESGMPKERFSAEFPKEGPSILRIQQVVRGDSAAYFCASSPDFSYEQYFGPGTRLTVT.

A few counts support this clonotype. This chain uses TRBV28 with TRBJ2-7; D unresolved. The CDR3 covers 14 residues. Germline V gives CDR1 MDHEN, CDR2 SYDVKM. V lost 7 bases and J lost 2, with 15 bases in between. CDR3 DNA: TGTGCCAGCACCCCAGCCCTCGTAACCTACGAGCAGTACTTC. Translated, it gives CASTPALVTYEQYF.

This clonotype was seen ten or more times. The CDR3 sequence is CSARDAGLRGRRTEAFF. The CDR3 coding sequence is TGCAGTGCTAGAGATGCCGGTCTCCGGGGCCGACGCACTGAAGCTTTCTTT. V usage is TRBV20-1 and J usage is TRBJ1-1; a possible D gene is TRBD1 (5 bases). Per the germline V gene, CDR1 is DFQATT and CDR2 is SNEGSKA (reference sequence). The CDR3 totals 17 residues. Trimming shortened V by 0 bases and J by 4 bases, and 21 bases separated the two germline ends.

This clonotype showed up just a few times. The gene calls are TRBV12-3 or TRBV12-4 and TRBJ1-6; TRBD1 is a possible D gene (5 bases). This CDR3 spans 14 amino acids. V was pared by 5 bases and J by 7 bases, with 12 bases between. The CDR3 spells CASSLRDRNSPLHF. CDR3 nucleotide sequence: TGTGCCAGCAGTCTCCGGGACCGGAATTCACCCCTCCACTTT.

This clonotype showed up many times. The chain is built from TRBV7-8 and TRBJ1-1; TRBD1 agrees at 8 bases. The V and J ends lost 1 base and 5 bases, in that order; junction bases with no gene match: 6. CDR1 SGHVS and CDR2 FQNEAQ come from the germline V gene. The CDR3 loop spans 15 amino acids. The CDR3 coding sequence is TGTGCCAGCAGCTTAGAGGGACAGGCTGAGACTGAAGCTTTCTTT. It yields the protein CASSLEGQAETEAFF.

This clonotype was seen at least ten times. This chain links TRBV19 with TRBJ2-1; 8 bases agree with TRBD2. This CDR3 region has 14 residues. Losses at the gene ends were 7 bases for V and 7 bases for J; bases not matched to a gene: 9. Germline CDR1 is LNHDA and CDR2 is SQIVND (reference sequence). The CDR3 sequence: CASTLAGIRNEQFF. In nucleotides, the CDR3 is TGTGCCAGTACATTAGCGGGGATCCGGAATGAGCAGTTCTTC.

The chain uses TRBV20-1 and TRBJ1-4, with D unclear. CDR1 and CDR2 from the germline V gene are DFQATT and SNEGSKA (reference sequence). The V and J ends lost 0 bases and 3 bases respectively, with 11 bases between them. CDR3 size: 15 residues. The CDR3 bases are TGCAGTGCTAGAGATCCGGCCCCAGCTAATGAAAAACTGTTTTTT. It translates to CSARDPAPANEKLFF.

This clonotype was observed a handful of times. CDR3: CASSLVDEQFF. CDR3 nucleotide sequence: TGTGCCAGCAGCTTAGTGGATGAGCAGTTCTTC. The chain is built from TRBV7-6 and TRBJ2-1, with D uncertain. V dropped 1 base and J dropped 8 bases, with 3 bases sitting between them. Germline assignment: CDR1 SGHVS and CDR2 FNYEAQ. The length of the CDR3 is 11 residues. The full variable domain, completed using reference TRBV7-6 and TRBJ2-1, is GAGVSQSPRYKVTKRGQDVALRCDPISGHVSLYWYRQALGQGPEFLTYFNYEAQQDKSGLPNDRFSAERPEGSISTLTIQRTEQRDSAMYRCASSLVDEQFFGPGTRLTVL.

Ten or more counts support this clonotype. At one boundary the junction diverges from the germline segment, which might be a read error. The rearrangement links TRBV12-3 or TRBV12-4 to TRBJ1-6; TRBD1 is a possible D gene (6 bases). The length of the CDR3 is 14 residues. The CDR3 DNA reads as TGTGCCAGCAGCTTAGGGGGTTGGGATTCACCCCTCCACTTT. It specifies CASSLGGWDSPLHF.

The CDR3 DNA sequence: TGCAGCGTCGCGGGACTAGCGGACACAGATACGCAGTATTTT. Protein: CSVAGLADTDTQYF. The V and J genes are TRBV29-1 and TRBJ2-3, with 11 bases that match TRBD2. Unmatched junction bases numbered 4, after V lost 6 bases and J lost 2 bases. The length of the CDR3 is 14 residues. Germline V lookup: CDR1 SQVTM, CDR2 ANQGSEA.

The CDR3 loop is CASSSGGDSSYEQYF. The DNA of the CDR3 is TGTGCCAGCAGTTCAGGCGGGGATAGCTCCTACGAGCAGTACTTC. The chain employs TRBV28 and TRBJ2-7; D may be TRBD2 (6 bases). The CDR3 runs 15 residues. V lost 4 bases to trimming and J lost 0 bases, with 13 bases between them. Germline V gene sequence: CDR1 MDHEN, CDR2 SYDVKM.

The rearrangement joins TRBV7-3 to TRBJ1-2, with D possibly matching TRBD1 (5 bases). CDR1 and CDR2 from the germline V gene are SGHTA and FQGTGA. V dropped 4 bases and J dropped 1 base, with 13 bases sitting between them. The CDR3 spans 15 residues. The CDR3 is CASSSQGEDNYGYTF. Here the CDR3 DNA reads TGTGCCAGCAGCTCCCAGGGAGAAGATAACTATGGCTACACCTTC.

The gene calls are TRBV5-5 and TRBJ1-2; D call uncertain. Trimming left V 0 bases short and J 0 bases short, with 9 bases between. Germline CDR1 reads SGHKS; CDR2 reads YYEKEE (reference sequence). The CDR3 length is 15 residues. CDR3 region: CASSLGAGANYGYTF. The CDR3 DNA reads TGTGCCAGCAGCTTGGGTGCAGGCGCTAACTATGGCTACACCTTC.

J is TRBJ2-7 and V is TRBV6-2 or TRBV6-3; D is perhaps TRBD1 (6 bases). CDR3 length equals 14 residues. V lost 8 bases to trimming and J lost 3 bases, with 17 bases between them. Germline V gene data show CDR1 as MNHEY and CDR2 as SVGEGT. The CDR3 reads CASLLSDSFYEQYF. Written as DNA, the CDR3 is TGTGCCAGCCTCCTCTCGGACAGCTTCTACGAGCAGTACTTC.

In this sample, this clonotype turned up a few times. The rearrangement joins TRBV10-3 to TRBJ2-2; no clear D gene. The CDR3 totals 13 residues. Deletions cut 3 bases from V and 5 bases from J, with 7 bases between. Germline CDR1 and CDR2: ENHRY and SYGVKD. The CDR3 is CAISERPTGELFF. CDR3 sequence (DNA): TGTGCCATCAGTGAAAGACCGACCGGGGAGCTGTTTTTT.

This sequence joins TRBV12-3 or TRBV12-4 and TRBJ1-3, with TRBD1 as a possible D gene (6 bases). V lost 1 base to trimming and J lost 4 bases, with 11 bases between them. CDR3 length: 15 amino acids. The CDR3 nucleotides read TGTGCCAGCAGTTTAGGAGGGGGAGCAGGAAACACCATATATTTT. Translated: CASSLGGGAGNTIYF.

CDR3 protein: CASSSLRETQYF. CDR3 in DNA: TGTGCCAGCAGCTCCCTGCGGGAGACCCAGTACTTC. The V call is TRBV7-8, the J call TRBJ2-5; D is ambiguous. Germline V gives CDR1 SGHVS, CDR2 FQNEAQ. The CDR3 contains 12 residues. The V gene lost 4 bases and the J gene lost 5 bases, with 8 bases spanning the gap.

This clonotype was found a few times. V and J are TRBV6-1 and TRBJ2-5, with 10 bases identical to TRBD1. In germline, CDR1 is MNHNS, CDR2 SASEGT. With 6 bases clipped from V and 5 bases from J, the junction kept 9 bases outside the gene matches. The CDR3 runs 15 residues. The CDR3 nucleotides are TGTGCCAGCAGATCCCAGACAGGGGGCCGGGAGACCCAGTACTTC. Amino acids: CASRSQTGGRETQYF.

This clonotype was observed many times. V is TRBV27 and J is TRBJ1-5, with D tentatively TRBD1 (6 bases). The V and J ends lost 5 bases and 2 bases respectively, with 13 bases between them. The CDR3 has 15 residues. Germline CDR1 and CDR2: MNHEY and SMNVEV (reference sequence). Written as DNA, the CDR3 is TGTGCCAGCAGTAAACAGGGTGGTCGCAATCAGCCCCAGCATTTT. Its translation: CASSKQGGRNQPQHF.

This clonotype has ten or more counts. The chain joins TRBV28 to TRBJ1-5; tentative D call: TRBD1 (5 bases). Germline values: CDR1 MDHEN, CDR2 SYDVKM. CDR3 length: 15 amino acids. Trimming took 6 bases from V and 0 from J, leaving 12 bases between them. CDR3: CASSPGHYSNQPQHF. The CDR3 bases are TGTGCCAGCAGCCCCGGACACTATAGCAATCAGCCCCAGCATTTT.

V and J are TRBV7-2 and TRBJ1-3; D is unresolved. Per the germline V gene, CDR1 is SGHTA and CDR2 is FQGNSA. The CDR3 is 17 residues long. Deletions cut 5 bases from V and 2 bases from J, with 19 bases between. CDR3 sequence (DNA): TGTGCCAGCAGCCGCATAGCCGGGCAGACCACTGGAAACACCATATATTTT. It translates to CASSRIAGQTTGNTIYF.

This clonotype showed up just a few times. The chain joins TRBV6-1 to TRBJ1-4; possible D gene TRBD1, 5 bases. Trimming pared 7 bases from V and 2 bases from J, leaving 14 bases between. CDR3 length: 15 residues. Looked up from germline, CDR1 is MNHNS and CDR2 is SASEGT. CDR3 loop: CASTTKGTTNEKLFF. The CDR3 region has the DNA TGTGCCAGCACCACAAAGGGGACGACTAATGAAAAACTGTTTTTT.

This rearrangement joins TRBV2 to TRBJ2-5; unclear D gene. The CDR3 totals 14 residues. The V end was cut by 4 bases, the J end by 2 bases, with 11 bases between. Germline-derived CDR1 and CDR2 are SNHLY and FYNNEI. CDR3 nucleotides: TGTGCCAGCAGTGCCCTCGGCAGACAAGAGACCCAGTACTTC. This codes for CASSALGRQETQYF. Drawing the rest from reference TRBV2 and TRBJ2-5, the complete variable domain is EPEVTQTPSHQVTQMGQEVILRCVPISNHLYFYWYRQILGQKVEFLVSFYNNEISEKSEIFDDQFSVERPDGSNFTLKIRSTKLEDSAMYFCASSALGRQETQYFGPGTRLLVL.

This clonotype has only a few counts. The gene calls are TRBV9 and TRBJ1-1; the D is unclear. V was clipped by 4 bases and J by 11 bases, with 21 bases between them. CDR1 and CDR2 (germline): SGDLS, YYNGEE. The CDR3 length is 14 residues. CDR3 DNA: TGTGCCAGCAGCTTCAACCCGTCCGCTCCGAGGGCTTTCTTT. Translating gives CASSFNPSAPRAFF.

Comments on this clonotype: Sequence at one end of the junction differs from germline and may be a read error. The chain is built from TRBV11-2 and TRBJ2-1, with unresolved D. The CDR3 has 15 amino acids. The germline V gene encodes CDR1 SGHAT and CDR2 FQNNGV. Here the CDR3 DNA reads TGTGCCAGCAGCTTGGCGGAGAGCTCCTACAATGAGCAGATCTTC. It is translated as CASSLAESSYNEQIF.

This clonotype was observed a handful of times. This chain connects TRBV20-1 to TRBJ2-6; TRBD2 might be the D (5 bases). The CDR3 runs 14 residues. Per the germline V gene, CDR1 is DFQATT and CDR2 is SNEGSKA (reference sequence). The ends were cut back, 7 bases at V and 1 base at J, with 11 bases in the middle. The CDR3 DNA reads TGCAGTGGCGGGCCTACTTCTGGGGCCAACGTCCTGACTTTC. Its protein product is CSGGPTSGANVLTF.